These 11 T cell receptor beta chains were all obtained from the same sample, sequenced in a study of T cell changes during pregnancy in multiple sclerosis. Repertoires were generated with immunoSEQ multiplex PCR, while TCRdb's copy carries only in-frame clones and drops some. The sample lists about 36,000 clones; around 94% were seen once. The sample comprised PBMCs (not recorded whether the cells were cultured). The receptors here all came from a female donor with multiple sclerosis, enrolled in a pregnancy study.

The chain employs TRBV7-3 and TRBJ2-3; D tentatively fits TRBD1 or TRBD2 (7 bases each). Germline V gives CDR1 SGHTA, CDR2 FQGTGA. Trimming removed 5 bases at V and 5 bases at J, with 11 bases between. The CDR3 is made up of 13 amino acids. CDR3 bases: TGTGCCAGCAGCCCCAGGGGGGGAGATACGCAGTATTTT. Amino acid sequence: CASSPRGGDTQYF. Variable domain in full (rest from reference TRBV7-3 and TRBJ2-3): GAGVSQTPSNKVTEKGKYVELRCDPISGHTALYWYRQSLGQGPEFLIYFQGTGAADDSGLPNDRFFAVRPEGSVSTLKIQRTERGDSAVYLCASSPRGGDTQYFGPGTRLTVL.

The CDR3 loop is CASTDVRSTDTQYF. In DNA form, the CDR3 reads TGTGCTTCGACAGACGTCCGCTCCACAGATACGCAGTATTTT. V gene TRBV19 combines with J gene TRBJ2-3; a possible D gene is TRBD1 (5 bases). The CDR3 contains 14 residues. Germline V gene sequence: CDR1 LNHDA, CDR2 SQIVND (reference sequence).

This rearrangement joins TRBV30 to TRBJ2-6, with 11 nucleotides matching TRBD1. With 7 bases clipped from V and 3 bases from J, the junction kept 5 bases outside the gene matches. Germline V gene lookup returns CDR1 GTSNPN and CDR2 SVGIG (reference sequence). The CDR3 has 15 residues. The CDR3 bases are TGTGCCTACGGACAGGGGGCGCGTGGGGCCAACGTCCTGACTTTC. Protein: CAYGQGARGANVLTF. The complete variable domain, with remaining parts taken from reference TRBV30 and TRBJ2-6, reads SQTIHQWPATLVQPVGSPLSLECTVEGTSNPNLYWYRQAAGRGLQLLFYSVGIGQISSEVPQNLSASRPQDRQFILSSKKLLLSDSGFYLCAYGQGARGANVLTFGAGSRLTVL.

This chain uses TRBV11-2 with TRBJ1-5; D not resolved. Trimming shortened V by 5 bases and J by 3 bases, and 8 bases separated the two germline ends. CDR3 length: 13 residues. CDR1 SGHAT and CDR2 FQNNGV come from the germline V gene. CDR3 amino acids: CASSIRDNQPQHF. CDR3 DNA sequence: TGTGCCAGCAGCATAAGAGACAATCAGCCCCAGCATTTT.

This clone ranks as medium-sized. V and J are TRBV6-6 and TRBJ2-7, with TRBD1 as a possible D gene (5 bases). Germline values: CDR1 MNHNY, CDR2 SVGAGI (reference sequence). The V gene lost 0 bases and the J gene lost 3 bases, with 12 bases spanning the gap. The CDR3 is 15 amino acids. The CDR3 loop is CASSYSFDRDYEQYF. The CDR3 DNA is TGTGCCAGCAGTTACTCCTTCGACAGAGACTACGAGCAGTACTTC.

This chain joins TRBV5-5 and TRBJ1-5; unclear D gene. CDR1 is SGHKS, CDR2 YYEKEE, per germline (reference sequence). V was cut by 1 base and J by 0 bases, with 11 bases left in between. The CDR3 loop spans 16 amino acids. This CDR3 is CASSLLADGSNQPQHF. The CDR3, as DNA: TGTGCCAGCAGCTTGTTGGCGGACGGTAGCAATCAGCCCCAGCATTTT.

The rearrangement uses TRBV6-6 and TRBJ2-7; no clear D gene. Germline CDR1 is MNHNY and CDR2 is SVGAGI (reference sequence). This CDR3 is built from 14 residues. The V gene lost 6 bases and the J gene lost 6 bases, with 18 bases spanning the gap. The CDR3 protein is CASSHLKGTGEQYF. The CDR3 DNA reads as TGTGCCAGCAGCCATTTGAAGGGAACGGGCGAGCAGTACTTC.

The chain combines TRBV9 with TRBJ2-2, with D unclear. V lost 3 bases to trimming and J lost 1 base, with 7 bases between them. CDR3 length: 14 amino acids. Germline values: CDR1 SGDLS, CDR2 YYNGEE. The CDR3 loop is CASSAVGNTGELFF. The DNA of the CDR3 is TGTGCCAGCAGCGCAGTAGGGAACACCGGGGAGCTGTTTTTT.

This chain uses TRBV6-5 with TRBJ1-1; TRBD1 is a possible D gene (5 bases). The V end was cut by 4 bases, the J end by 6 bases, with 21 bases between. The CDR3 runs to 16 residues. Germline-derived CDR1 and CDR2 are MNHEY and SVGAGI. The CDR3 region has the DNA TGTGCCAGCAGTTCTAGGGACCCCAAGCGTGGCGCTGAAGCTTTCTTT. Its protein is CASSSRDPKRGAEAFF.

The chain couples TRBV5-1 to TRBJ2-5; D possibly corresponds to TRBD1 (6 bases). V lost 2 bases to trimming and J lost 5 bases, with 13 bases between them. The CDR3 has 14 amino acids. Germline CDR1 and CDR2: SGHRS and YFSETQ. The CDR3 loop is CASSLTGLGETQYF. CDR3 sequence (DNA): TGCGCCAGCAGCTTAACAGGGCTGGGTGAGACCCAGTACTTC.

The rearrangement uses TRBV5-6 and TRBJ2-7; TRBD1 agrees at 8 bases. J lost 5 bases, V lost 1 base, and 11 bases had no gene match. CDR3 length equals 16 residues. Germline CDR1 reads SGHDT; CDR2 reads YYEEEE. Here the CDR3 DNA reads TGTGCCAGCAGCTTGTCGGGCAGACAGGGGAGTCACGAGCAGTACTTC. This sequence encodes CASSLSGRQGSHEQYF.